The source of this TCR beta chain is a study of cytomegalovirus exposure and HLA in healthy donors. Study findings and constraints: In an earlier analysis, in approximately 630 donors, most V segments appeared productive either ~90% or ~30% of the time. Reportedly, a later analysis found an Asian-associated ancestry cluster had fewer N-insertions than the roughly 700-donor mean. In the analysis, some V segments, TRBV6-2 and TRBV6-3 included, were excluded as indistinguishable.

A word on this clone: Antigen specificity is unknown.

Vbeta (60) and Jbeta (13) primers were used in the PCR. This table comes from immunoSEQ multiplex PCR, and its TCRdb copy is limited to in-frame clones, with some not included. The data hold about 140,000 clones, with roughly 70% observed a single time. This CDR3 is 16 amino acids long. Germline assignment: CDR1 GTSNPN and CDR2 SVGIG (reference sequence). The ends were cut back, 3 bases at V and 1 base at J, with 16 bases in the middle. The source of this sequence is a man aged 60 to 75 in good health and CMV-seronegative. The chain uses TRBV30 and TRBJ2-4, with D tentatively TRBD2 (6 bases). Specimen: PBMCs. CDR3 protein: CAWRGLVPGAKNIQYF. The CDR3 nucleotides are TGTGCCTGGAGGGGACTGGTCCCGGGGGCCAAAAACATTCAGTACTTC.